This T cell receptor (beta chain) was retrieved from a study of T-cell reconstitution after alpha-beta-depleted transplantation in children. The library targeted TCRbeta and was prepared with unique molecular identifiers. TCRdb called the PCR reads again in MiXCR, with one record for every CDR3 protein. The sample has about 540,000 distinct CDR3 sequences, roughly 18% seen once; the top ten hold 3.3%. The sequences come from PBMCs from the stem cell graft donor, collected from the stem cell graft. The sequence was obtained from a human donor who donated a stem cell graft to a child with acute lymphoblastic leukemia.

The CDR3 nucleotides are TGCGCCAGCTTACGGGGGACAGATACGCAGTATTTT. It specifies CASLRGTDTQYF. The chain carries TRBV5-1 and TRBJ2-3, with D possibly TRBD2 on 6 matching bases. The germline V and J ends were trimmed by 7 bases and 3 bases, with 9 bases remaining between them. The V gene's germline CDR1 is SGHRS and CDR2 YFSETQ. The CDR3 length is 12 residues.